Shown below are 3 T cell receptor beta chains from a single sample sequenced in a study of blood T cells in healthy people across ages. Primers used in a second PCR of roughly 7 to 12 cycles were a sample-barcoded 5' primer and a J-beta primer mix. TCRdb reanalysed the 5' RACE reads using MiXCR and keeps one entry per CDR3 protein. Counted here are 650,000 or so distinct CDR3 sequences, around 52% occurring once; the ten biggest clones make up approximately 13%. The sample comprised blood. The receptors were sampled from a woman older than 75 in good health.

CDR3 loop: CASSPGGSNTGELFF. DNA of the CDR3: TGTGCCAGCAGTCCAGGGGGTTCGAACACCGGGGAGCTGTTTTTT. The rearrangement uses TRBV12-3 or TRBV12-4 and TRBJ2-2; 7 bases are shared with TRBD1. The CDR3 covers 15 residues. Losses at the gene ends were 5 bases for V and 0 bases for J; bases not matched to a gene: 3.

This clonotype appeared a single time. The chain uses TRBV12-3 or TRBV12-4 and TRBJ2-1, with 7 bases fitting TRBD2. V lost 5 bases, J lost 8 bases, and 0 bases stayed unmatched. The CDR3 length is 11 residues. The CDR3, as DNA: TGTGCCAGCAGTCGGGGGGATGAGCAGTTCTTC. It translates to CASSRGDEQFF.

This clonotype turned up a few times. The V call is TRBV18, the J call TRBJ2-7; 9 nucleotides line up with TRBD1. Germline-derived CDR1 and CDR2 are KGHSH and LQKENI. Losses at the gene ends were 3 bases for V and 7 bases for J; bases not matched to a gene: 10. The CDR3 contains 15 residues. The CDR3 sequence is CASSPGQGYYNEQYF. In nucleotides, the CDR3 is TGTGCCAGCTCACCGGGACAGGGATATTACAATGAGCAGTACTTC.